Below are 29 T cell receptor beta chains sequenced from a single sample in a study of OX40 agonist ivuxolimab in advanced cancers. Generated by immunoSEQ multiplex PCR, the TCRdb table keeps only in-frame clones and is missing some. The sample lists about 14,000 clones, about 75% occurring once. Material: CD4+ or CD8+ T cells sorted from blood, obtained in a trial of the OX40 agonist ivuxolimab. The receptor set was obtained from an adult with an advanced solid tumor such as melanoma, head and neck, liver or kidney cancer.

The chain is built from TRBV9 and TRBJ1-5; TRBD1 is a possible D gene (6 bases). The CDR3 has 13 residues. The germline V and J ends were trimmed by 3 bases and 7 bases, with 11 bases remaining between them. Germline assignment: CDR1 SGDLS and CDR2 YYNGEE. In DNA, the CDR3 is TGTGCCAGCAGCGCGGGGGCTGGCCAGCCCCAGCATTTT. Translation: CASSAGAGQPQHF.

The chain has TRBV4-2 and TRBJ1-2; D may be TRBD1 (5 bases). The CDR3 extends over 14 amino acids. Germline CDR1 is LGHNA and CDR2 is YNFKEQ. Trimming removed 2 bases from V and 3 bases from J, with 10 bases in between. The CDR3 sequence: CASSQQGSHYGYTF. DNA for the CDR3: TGTGCCAGCAGCCAACAGGGATCTCACTATGGCTACACCTTC.

The CDR3 reads CASSVGGKETQYF. CDR3 sequence (DNA): TGTGCCAGCAGCGTAGGGGGAAAAGAGACCCAGTACTTC. The chain uses TRBV9 and TRBJ2-5; no clear D gene. Germline loops: CDR1 SGDLS, CDR2 YYNGEE. The V end was cut by 0 bases, the J end by 3 bases, with 6 bases between. The CDR3 sequence is 13 residues long.

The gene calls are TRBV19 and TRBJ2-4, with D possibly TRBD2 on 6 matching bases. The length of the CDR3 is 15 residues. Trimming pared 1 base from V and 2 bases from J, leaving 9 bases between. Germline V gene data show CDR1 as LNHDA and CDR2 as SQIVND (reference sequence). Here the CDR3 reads CASSIGGATKNIQYF. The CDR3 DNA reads TGTGCCAGTAGTATAGGCGGGGCTACCAAAAACATTCAGTACTTC.

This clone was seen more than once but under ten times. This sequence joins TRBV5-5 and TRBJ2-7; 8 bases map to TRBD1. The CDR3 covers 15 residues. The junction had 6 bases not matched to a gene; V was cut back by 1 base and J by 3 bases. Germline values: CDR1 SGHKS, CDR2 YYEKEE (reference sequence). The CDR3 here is CASSLRTGYNYEQYF. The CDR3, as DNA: TGTGCCAGCAGCTTGAGGACAGGGTATAACTACGAGCAGTACTTC.

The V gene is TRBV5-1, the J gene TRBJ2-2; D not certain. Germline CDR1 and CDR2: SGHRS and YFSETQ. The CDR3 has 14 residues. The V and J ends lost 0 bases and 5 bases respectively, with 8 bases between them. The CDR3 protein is CASSLGLETGELFF. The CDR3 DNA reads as TGCGCCAGCAGCTTGGGGCTAGAGACCGGGGAGCTGTTTTTT. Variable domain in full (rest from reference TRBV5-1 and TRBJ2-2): KAGVTQTPRYLIKTRGQQVTLSCSPISGHRSVSWYQQTPGQGLQFLFEYFSETQRNKGNFPGRFSGRQFSNSRSEMNVSTLELGDSALYLCASSLGLETGELFFGEGSRLTVL.

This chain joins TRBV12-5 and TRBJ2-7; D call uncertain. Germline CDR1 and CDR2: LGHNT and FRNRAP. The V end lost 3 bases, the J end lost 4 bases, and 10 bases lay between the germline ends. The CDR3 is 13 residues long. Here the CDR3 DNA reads TGTGCTAGTGGTTTAGGGCAGTTATACGAGCAGTACTTC. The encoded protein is CASGLGQLYEQYF.

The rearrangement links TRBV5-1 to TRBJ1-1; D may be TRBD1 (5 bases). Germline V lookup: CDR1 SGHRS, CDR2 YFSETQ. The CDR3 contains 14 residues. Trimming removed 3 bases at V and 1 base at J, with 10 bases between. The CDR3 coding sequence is TGCGCCAGCAGCTGGAGTGACAGGAACACTGAAGCTTTCTTT. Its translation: CASSWSDRNTEAFF.

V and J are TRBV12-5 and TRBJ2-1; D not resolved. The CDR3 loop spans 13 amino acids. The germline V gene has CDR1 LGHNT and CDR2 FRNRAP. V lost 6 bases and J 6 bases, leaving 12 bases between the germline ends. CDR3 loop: CASGPPPSNEQFF. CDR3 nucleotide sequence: TGTGCTAGTGGGCCCCCCCCCAGCAATGAGCAGTTCTTC.

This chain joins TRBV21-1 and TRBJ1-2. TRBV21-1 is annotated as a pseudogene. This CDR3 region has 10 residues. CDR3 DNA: TGCGCCTCCGGGTCGTATGGCTACACCTTC. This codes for CASGSYGYTF.

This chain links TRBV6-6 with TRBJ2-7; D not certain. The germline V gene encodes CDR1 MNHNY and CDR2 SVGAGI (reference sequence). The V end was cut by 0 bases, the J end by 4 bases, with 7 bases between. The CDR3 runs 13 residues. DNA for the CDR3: TGTGCCAGCAGTTACTCGATAGGTTACGAGCAGTACTTC. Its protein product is CASSYSIGYEQYF.

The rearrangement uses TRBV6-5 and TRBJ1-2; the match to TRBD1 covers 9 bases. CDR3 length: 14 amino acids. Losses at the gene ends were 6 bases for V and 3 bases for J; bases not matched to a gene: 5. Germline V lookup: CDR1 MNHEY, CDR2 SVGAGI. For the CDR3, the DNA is TGTGCCAGCAGACCGGGACAGGGATACTATGGCTACACCTTC. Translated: CASRPGQGYYGYTF.

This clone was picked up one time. The CDR3 loop is CASALPGTLNEQFF. The DNA of the CDR3 is TGTGCTAGTGCACTACCCGGGACCTTAAATGAGCAGTTCTTC. This chain uses TRBV12-5 with TRBJ2-1; D may correspond to TRBD1 or TRBD2 (5 bases each). Per germline, CDR1 LGHNT and CDR2 FRNRAP. The CDR3 runs to 14 residues. The V end lost 7 bases, the J end lost 7 bases, and 17 bases lay between the germline ends.

The CDR3: CSADSAYGYTF. DNA of the CDR3: TGCAGTGCTGACAGTGCCTATGGCTACACCTTC. This chain links TRBV20-1 with TRBJ1-2; tentatively, D is TRBD1 (5 bases). Trimming left V 5 bases short and J 4 bases short, with 8 bases between. The CDR3 extends over 11 amino acids. From germline, CDR1 is DFQATT and CDR2 SNEGSKA (reference sequence).

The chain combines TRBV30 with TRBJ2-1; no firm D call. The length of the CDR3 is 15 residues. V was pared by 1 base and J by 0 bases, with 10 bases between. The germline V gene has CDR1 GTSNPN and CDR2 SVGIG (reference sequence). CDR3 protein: CAWSDHSSSYNEQFF. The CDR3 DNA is TGTGCCTGGAGTGATCACTCAAGCTCCTACAATGAGCAGTTCTTC.

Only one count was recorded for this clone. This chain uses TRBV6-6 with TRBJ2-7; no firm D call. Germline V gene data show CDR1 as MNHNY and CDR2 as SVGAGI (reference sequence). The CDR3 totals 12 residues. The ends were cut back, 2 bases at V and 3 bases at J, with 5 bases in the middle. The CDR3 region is CASSYDLYEQYF. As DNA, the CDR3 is TGTGCCAGCAGTTACGACCTCTACGAGCAGTACTTC.

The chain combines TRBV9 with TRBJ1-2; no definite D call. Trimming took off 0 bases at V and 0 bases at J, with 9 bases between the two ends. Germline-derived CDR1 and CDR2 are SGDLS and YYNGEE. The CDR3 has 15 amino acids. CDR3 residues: CASSVGADSNYGYTF. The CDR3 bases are TGTGCCAGCAGCGTAGGGGCAGATTCTAACTATGGCTACACCTTC.

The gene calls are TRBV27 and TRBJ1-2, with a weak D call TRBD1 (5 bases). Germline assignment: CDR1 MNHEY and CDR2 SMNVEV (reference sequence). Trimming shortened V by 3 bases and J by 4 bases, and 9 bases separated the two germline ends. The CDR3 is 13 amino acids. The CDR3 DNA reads TGTGCCAGCAGTTTGGGGGTCACCTATGGCTACACCTTC. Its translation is CASSLGVTYGYTF.

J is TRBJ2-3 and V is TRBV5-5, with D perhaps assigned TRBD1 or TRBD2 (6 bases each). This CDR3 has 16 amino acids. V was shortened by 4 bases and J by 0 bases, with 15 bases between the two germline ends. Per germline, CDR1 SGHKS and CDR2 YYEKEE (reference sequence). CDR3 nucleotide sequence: TGTGCCAGCAGCCAGAATGAAGGGGGGAGCACAGATACGCAGTATTTT. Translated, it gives CASSQNEGGSTDTQYF.

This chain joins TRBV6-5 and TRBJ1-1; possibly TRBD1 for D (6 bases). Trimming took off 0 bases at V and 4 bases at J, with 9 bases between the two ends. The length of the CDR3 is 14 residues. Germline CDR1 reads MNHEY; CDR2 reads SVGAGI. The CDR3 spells CASSYSAGVTEAFF. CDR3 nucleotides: TGTGCCAGCAGTTACTCAGCAGGGGTCACTGAAGCTTTCTTT.

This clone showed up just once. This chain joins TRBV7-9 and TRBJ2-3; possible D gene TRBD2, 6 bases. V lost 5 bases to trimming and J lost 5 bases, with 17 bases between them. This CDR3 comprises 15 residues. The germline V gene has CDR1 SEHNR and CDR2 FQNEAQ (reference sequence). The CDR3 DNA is TGTGCCAGCAGCCGGTCGGGGGTTGGCGAAGATACGCAGTATTTT. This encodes CASSRSGVGEDTQYF.

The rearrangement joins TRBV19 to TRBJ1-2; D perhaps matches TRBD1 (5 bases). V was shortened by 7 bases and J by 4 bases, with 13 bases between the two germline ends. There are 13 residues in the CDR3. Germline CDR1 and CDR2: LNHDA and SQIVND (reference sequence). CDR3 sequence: CASTQGGAYGYTF. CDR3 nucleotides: TGTGCCAGTACCCAAGGCGGGGCCTATGGCTACACCTTC.

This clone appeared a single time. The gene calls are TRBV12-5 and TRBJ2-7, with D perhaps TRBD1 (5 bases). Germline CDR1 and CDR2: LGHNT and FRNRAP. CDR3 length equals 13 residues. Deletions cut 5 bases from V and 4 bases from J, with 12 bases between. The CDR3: CASGLSDSYEQYF. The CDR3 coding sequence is TGTGCTAGTGGTCTCTCCGACAGTTACGAGCAGTACTTC.

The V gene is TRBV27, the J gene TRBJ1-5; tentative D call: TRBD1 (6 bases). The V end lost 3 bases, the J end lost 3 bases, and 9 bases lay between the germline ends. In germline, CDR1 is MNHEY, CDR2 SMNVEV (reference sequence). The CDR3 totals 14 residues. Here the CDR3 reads CASSLSGDNQPQHF. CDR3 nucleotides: TGTGCCAGCAGTTTGTCAGGGGACAATCAGCCCCAGCATTTT.

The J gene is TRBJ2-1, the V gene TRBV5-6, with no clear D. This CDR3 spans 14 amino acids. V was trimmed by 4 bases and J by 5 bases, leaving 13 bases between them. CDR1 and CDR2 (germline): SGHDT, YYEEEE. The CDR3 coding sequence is TGTGCCAGCAGCCCGGCGGACGGAGACAATGAGCAGTTCTTC. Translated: CASSPADGDNEQFF.

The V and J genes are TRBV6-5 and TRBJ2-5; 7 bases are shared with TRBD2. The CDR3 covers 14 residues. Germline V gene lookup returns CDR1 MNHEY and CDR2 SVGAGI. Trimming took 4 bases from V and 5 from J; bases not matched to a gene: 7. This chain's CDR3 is CASSFSGVGETQYF. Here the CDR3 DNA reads TGTGCCAGCAGTTTCAGCGGGGTAGGGGAGACCCAGTACTTC.

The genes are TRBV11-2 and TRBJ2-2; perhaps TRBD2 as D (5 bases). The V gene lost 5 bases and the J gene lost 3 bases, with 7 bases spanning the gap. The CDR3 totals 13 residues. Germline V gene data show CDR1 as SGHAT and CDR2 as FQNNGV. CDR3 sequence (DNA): TGTGCCAGCAGCCGGGGTTACACCGGGGAGCTGTTTTTT. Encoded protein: CASSRGYTGELFF.

The CDR3 bases are TGTGCCAGCAGCCCCTGGGGCAGGGAGACTCACTATGGCTACACCTTC. Translated, it gives CASSPWGRETHYGYTF. The V call is TRBV5-6, the J call TRBJ1-2; possible D gene TRBD1, 5 bases. The CDR3 runs 16 residues. V was trimmed by 4 bases and J by 3 bases, leaving 19 bases between them. Germline V CDR1 and CDR2: SGHDT, YYEEEE.

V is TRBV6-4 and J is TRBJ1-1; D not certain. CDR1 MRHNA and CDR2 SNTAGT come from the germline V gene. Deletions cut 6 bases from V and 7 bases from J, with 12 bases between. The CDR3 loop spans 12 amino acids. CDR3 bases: TGTGCCAGCAGACACGCCGACGGTGAAGCTTTCTTT. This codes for CASRHADGEAFF.